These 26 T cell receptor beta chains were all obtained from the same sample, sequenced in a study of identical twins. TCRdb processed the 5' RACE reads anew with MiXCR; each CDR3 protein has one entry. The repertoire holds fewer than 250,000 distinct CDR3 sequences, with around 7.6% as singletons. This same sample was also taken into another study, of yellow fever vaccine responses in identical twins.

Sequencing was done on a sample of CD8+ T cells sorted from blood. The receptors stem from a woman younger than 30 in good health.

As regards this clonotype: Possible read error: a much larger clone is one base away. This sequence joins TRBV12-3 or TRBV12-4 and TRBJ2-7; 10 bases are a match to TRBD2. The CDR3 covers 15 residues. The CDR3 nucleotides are TGTGCCAGAAGTTTAGCCAGCGGGAGGGCCTACGAGCAGTACTTC. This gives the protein CARSLASGRAYEQYF.

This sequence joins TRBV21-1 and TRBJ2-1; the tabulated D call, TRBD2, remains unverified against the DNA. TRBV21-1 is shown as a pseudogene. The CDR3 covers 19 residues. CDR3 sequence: CASTWRGAETRPSYNEQFF. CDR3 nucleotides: TGTGCCAGCACCTGGCGGGGAGCGGAGACTAGGCCCTCCTACAATGAGCAGTTCTTC.

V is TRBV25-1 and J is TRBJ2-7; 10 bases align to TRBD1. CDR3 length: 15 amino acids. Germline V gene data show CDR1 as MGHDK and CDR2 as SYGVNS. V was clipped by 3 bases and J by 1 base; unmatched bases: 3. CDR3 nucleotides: TGTGCCAGCAGTGACCGGGACAGGGGATCCTACGAGCAGTACTTC. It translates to CASSDRDRGSYEQYF.

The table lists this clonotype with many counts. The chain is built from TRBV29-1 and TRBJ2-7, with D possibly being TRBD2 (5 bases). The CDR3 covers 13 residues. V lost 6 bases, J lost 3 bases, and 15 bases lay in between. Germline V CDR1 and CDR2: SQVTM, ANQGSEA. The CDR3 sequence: CSVEADNLYEQYF. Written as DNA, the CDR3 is TGCAGCGTGGAGGCAGACAACCTCTACGAGCAGTACTTC.

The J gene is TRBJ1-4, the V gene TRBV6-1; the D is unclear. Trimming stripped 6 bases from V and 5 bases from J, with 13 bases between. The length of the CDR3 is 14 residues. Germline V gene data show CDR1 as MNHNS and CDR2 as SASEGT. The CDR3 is CASSSGLRNEKLFF. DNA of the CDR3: TGTGCCAGCAGCTCCGGACTACGGAATGAAAAACTGTTTTTT.

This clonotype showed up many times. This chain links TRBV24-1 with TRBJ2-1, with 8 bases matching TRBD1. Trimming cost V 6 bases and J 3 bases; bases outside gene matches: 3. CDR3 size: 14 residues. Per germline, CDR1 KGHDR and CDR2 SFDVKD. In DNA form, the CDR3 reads TGTGCCACCAGTCCGACAGGGGACTACAATGAGCAGTTCTTC. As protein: CATSPTGDYNEQFF.

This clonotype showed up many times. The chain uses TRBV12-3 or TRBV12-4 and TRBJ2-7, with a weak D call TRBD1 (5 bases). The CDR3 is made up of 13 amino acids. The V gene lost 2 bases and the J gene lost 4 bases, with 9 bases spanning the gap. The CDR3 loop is CASSLRTQYEQYF. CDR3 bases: TGTGCCAGCAGTTTAAGGACACAGTACGAGCAGTACTTC.

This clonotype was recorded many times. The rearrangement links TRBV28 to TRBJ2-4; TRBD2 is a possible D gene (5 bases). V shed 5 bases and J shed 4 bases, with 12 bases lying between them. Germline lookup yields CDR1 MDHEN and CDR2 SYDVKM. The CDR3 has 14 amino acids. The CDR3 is CASSPSGGKNIQYF. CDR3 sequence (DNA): TGTGCCAGCAGTCCCAGTGGAGGAAAAAACATTCAGTACTTC.

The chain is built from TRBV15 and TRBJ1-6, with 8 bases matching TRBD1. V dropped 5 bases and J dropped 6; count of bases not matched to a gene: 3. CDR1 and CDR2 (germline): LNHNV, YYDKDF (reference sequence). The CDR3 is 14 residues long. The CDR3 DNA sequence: TGTGCCACCAGCTGGACAGGGATTAATTCACCCCTCCACTTT. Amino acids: CATSWTGINSPLHF.

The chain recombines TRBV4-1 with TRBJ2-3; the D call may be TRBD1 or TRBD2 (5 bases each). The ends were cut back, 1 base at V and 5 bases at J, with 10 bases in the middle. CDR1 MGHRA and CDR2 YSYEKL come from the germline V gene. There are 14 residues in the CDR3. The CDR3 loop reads CASSQVGGIDTQYF. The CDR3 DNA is TGCGCCAGCAGCCAAGTTGGGGGTATAGATACGCAGTATTTT.

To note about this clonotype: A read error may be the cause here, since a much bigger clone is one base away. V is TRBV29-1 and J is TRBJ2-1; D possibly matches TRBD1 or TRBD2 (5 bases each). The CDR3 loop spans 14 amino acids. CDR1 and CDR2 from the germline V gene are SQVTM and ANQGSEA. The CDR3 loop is CSVARDGYYNEQSF. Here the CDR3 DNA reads TGCAGCGTTGCCCGGGACGGCTATTACAATGAGCAGTCCTTC.

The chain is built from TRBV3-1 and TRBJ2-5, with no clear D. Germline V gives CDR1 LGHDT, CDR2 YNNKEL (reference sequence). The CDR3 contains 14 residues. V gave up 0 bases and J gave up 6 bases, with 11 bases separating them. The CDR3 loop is CASSQDMELQTQYF. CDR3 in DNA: TGTGCCAGCAGCCAAGACATGGAACTCCAGACCCAGTACTTC.

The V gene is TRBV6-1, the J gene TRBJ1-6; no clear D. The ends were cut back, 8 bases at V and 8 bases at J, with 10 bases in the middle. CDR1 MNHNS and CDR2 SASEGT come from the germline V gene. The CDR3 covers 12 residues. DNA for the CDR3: TGTGCCAGCCACGACTCCTATTCACCCCTCCACTTT. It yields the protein CASHDSYSPLHF.

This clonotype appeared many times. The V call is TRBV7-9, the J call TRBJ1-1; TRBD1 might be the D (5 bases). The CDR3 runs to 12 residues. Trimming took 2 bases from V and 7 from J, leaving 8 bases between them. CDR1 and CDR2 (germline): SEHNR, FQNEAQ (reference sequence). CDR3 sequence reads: CASSLFDSEAFF. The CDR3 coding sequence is TGTGCCAGCAGCTTATTCGACAGTGAAGCTTTCTTT.

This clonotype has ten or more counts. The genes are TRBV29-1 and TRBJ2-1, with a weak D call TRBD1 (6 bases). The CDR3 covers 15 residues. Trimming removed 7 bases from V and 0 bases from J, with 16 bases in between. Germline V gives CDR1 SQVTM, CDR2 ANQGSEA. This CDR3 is CSAENRVSSYNEQFF. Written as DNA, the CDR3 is TGCAGCGCCGAAAACAGGGTGAGCTCCTACAATGAGCAGTTCTTC.

The CDR3 DNA reads TGTGCCAGCAGCCAAGGTGGCGTGGGGTGGGATGAGCAGTTCTTC. It specifies CASSQGGVGWDEQFF. The chain recombines TRBV14 with TRBJ2-1; D not certain. With 1 base removed from V and 8 bases from J, the gap between germline ends came to 15 bases. Germline V gives CDR1 SGHDN, CDR2 FVKESK. The CDR3 sequence is 15 residues long.

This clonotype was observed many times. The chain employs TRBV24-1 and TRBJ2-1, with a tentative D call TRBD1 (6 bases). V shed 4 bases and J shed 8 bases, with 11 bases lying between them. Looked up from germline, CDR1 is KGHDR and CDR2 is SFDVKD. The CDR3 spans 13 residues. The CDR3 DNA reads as TGTGCCACCAGTGACTCGGGACACGATGAGCAGTTCTTC. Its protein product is CATSDSGHDEQFF.

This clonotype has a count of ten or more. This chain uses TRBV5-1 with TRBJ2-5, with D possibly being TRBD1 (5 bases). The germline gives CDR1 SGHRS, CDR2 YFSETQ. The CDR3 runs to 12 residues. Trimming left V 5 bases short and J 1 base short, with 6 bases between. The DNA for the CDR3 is TGCGCCAGCAGAGGGGTCCAAGAGACCCAGTACTTC. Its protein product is CASRGVQETQYF.

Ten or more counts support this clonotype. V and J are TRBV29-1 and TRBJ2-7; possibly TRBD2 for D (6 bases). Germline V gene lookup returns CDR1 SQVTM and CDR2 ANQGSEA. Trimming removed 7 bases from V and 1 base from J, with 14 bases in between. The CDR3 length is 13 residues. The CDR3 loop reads CSALTSPSYEQYF. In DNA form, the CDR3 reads TGCAGCGCCCTGACTAGTCCTTCCTACGAGCAGTACTTC.

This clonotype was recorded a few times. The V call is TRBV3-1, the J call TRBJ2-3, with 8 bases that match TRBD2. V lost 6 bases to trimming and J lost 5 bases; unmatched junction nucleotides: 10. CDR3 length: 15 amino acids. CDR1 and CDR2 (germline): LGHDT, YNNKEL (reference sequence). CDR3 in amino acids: CASSPAGDPQDTQYF. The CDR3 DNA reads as TGTGCCAGCAGTCCAGCGGGAGACCCACAAGATACGCAGTATTTT.

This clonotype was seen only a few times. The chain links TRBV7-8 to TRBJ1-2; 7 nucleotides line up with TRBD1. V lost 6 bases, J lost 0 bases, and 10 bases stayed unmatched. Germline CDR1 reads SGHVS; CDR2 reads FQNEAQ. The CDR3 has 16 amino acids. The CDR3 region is CASRPSGTDPNYGYTF. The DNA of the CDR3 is TGTGCCAGCAGACCCTCCGGGACAGATCCTAACTATGGCTACACCTTC.

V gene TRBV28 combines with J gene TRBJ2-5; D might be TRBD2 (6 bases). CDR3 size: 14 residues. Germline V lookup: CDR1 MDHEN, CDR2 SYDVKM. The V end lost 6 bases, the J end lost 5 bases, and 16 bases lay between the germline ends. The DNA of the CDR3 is TGTGCCAGCAGGGCTAGCGCTACTTGGGAGACCCAGTACTTC. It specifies CASRASATWETQYF.

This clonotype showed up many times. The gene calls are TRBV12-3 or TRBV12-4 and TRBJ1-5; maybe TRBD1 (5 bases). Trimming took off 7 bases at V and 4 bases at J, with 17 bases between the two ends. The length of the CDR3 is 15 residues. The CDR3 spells CASTPGGGGNQPQHF. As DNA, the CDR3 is TGTGCCAGCACCCCTGGGGGAGGAGGGAATCAGCCCCAGCATTTT.

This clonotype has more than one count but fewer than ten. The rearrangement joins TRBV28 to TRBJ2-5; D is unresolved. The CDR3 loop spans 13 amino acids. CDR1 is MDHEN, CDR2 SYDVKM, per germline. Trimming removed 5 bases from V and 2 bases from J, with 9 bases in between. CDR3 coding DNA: TGTGCCAGCAGTCGGAACAATCAAGAGACCCAGTACTTC. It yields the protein CASSRNNQETQYF.

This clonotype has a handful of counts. The CDR3 loop is CASTDGGVGQGAGDYGYTF. As DNA, the CDR3 is TGCGCCAGCACAGACGGCGGAGTTGGACAGGGCGCGGGGGACTATGGCTACACCTTC. V and J are TRBV10-2 and TRBJ1-2; the match to TRBD1 covers 8 bases. Trimming removed 7 bases from V and 3 bases from J; junction bases left unmatched: 22. From germline, CDR1 is WSHSY and CDR2 SAAADI. The CDR3 covers 19 residues.

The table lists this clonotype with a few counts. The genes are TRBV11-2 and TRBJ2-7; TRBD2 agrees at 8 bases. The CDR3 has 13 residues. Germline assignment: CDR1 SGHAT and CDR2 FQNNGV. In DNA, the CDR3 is TGTGCCAGCAGCTTATCGGGGGGGGCCTTTTGGAACGTC. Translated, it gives CASSLSGGAFWNV.